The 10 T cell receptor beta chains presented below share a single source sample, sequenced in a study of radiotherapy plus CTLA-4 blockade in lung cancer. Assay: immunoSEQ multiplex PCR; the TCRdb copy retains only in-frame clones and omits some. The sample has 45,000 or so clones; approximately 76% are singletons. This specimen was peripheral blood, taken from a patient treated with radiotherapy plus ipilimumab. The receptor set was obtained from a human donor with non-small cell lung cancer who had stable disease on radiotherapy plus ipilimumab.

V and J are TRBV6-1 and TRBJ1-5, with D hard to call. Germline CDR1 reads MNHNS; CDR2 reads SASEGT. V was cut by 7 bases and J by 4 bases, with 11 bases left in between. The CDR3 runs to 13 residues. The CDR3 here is CASNEVPNQPQHF. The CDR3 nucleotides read TGTGCCAGCAACGAGGTCCCGAATCAGCCCCAGCATTTT.

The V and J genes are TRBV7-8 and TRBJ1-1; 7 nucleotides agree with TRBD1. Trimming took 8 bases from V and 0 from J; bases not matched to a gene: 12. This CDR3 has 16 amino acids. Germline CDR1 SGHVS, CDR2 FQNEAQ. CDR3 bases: TGTGCCAGCGGGAGGCCGACAGGGCTAATGAACACTGAAGCTTTCTTT. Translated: CASGRPTGLMNTEAFF.

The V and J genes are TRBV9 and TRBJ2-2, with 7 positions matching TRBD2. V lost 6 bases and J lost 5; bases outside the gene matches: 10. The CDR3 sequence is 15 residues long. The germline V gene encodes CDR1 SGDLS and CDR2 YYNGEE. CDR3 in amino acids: CASTPGGVITGELFF. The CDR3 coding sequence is TGTGCCAGCACCCCGGGGGGAGTAATAACCGGGGAGCTGTTTTTT.

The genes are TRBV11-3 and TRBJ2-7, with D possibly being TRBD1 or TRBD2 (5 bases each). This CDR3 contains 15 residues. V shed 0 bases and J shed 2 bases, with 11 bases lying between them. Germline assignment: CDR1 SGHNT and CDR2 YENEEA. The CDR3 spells CASSLDEGRAYEQYF. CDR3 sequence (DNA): TGTGCCAGCAGCTTAGATGAGGGGAGAGCCTACGAGCAGTACTTC.

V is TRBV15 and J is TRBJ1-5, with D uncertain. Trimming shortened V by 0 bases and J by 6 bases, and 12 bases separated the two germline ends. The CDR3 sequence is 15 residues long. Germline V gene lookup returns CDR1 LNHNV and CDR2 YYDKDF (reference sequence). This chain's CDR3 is CATSREEAAAQPQHF. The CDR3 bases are TGTGCCACCAGCAGAGAGGAGGCAGCCGCTCAGCCCCAGCATTTT.

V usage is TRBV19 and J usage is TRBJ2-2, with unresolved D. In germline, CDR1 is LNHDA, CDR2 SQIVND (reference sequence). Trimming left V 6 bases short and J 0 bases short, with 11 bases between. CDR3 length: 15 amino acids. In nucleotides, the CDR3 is TGTGCCAGTAGACATGACGGAACGAACACCGGGGAGCTGTTTTTT. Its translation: CASRHDGTNTGELFF. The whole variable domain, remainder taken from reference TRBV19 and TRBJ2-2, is DGGITQSPKYLFRKEGQNVTLSCEQNLNHDAMYWYRQDPGQGLRLIYYSQIVNDFQKGDIAEGYSVSREKKESFPLTVTSAQKNPTAFYLCASRHDGTNTGELFFGEGSRLTVL.

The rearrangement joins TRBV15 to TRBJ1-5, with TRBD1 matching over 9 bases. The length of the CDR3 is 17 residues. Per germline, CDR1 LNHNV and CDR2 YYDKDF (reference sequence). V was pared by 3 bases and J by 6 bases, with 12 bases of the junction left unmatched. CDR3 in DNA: TGTGCCACCAGCAGTCCTGGGGACAGGGCGCGCGCTCAGCCCCAGCATTTT. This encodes CATSSPGDRARAQPQHF.

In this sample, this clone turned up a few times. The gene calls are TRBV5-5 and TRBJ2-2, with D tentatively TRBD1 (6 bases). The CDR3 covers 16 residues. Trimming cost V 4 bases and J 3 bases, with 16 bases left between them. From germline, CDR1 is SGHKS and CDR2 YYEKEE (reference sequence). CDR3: CASSPTLGAYTGELFF. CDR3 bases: TGTGCCAGCAGCCCAACGCTGGGGGCATACACCGGGGAGCTGTTTTTT.

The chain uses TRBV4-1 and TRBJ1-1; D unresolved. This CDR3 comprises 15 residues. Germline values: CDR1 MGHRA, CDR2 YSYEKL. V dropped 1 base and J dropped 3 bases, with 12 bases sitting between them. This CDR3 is CASSQGGHPYTEAFF. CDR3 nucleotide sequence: TGCGCCAGCAGCCAAGGTGGGCACCCGTACACTGAAGCTTTCTTT.

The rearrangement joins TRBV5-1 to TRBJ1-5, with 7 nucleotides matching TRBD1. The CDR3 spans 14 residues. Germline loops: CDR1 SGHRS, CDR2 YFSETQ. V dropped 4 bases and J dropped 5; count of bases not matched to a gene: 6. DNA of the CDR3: TGCGCCAGCAGCCCCTGGGGGACAGATCAGCCCCAGCATTTT. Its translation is CASSPWGTDQPQHF.